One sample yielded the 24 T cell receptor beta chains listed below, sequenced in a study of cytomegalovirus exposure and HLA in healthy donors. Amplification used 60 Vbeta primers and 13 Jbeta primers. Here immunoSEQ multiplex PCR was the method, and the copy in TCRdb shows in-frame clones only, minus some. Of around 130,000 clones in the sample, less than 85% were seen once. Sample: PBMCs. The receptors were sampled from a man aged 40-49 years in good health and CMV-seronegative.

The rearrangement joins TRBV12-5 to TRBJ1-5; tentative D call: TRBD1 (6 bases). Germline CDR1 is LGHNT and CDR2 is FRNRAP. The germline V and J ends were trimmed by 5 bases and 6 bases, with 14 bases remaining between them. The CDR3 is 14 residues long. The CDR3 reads CASGLGGGSQPQHF. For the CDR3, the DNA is TGTGCTAGTGGTCTGGGGGGCGGGAGTCAGCCCCAGCATTTT.

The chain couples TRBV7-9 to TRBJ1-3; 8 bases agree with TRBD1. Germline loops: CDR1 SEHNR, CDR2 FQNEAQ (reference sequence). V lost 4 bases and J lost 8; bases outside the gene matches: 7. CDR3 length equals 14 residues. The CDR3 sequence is CASSSGQGAHTIYF. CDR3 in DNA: TGTGCCAGCAGCTCCGGGCAGGGGGCCCACACCATATATTTT.

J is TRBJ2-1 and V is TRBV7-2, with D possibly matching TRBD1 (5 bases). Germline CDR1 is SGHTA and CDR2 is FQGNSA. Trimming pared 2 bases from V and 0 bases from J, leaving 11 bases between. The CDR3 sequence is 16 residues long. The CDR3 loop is CASSLSFGASYNEQFF. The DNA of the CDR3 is TGTGCCAGCAGCTTATCGTTTGGGGCCTCCTACAATGAGCAGTTCTTC.

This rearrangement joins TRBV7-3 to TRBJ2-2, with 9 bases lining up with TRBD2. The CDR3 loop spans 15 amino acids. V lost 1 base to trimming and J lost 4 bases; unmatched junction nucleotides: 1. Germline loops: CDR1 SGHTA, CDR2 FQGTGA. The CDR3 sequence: CASSLSGRGTGELFF. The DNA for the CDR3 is TGTGCCAGCAGCTTAAGCGGGAGGGGCACCGGGGAGCTGTTTTTT.

The CDR3 nucleotides read TGTGCCTGGGACCACAGGGGGACTGAAGCTTTCTTT. The encoded protein is CAWDHRGTEAFF. The chain employs TRBV30 and TRBJ1-1, with TRBD1 matching over 8 bases. Germline V gene lookup returns CDR1 GTSNPN and CDR2 SVGIG (reference sequence). The junction had 4 bases not matched to a gene; V was cut back by 5 bases and J by 5 bases. The CDR3 length is 12 residues.

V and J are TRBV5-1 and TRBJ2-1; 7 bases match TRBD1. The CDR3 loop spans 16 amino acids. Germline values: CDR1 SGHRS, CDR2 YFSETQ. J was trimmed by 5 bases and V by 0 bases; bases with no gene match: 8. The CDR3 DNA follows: TGCGCCAGCAGCTTGGACCCACAGGGGTTAAACAATGAGCAGTTCTTC. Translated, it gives CASSLDPQGLNNEQFF.

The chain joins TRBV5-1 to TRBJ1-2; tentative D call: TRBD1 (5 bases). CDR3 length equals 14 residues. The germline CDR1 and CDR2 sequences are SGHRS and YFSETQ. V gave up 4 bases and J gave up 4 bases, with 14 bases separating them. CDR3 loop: CASSPGGGPYGYTF. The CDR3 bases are TGCGCCAGCAGCCCGGGGGGGGGTCCCTATGGCTACACCTTC.

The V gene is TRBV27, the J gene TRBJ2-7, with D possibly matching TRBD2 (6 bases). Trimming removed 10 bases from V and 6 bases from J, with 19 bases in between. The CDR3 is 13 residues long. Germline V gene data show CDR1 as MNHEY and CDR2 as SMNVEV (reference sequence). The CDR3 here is CATKRDSPPEQYF. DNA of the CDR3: TGTGCCACAAAACGGGACTCTCCGCCCGAGCAGTACTTC.

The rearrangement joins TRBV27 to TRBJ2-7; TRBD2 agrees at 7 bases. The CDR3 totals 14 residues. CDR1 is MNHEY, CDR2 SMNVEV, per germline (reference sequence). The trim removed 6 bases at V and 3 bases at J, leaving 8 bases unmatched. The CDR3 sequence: CASSKRGGYYEQYF. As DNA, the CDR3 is TGTGCCAGCAGCAAGCGGGGTGGGTACTACGAGCAGTACTTC.

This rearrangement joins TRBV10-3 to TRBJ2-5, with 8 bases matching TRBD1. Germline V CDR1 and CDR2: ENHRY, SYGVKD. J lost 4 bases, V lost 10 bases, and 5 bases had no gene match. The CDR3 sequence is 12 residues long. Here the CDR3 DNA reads TGTGCCACTCAACAGGGGGGAGAGACCCAGTACTTC. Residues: CATQQGGETQYF.

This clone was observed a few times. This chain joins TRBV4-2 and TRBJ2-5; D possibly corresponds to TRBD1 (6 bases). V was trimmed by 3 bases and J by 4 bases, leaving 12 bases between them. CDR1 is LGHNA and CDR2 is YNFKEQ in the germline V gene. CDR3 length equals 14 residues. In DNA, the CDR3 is TGTGCCAGCAGCCAGACAGGCACGGGAGAGACCCAGTACTTC. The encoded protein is CASSQTGTGETQYF.

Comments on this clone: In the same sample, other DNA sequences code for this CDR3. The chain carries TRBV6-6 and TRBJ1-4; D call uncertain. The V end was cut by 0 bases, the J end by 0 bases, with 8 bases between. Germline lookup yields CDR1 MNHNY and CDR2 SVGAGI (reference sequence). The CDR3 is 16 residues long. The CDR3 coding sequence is TGTGCCAGCAGTTACTCGAGTCCCTCAACTAATGAAAAACTGTTTTTT. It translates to CASSYSSPSTNEKLFF.

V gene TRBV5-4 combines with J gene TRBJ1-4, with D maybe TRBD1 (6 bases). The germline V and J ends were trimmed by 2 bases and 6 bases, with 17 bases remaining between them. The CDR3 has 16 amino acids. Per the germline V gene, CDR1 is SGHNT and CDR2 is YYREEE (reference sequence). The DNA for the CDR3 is TGTGCCAGCAGCTTTACCCCACAGGGCGTGTATGAAAAACTGTTTTTT. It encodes CASSFTPQGVYEKLFF.

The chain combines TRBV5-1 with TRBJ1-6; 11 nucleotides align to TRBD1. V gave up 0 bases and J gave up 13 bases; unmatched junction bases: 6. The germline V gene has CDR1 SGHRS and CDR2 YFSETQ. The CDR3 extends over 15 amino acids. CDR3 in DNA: TGCGCCAGCAGCTTGGATGGACAGGGGGCTTTTCCCCTCCACTTT. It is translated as CASSLDGQGAFPLHF. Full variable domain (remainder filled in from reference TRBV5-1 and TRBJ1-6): KAGVTQTPRYLIKTRGQQVTLSCSPISGHRSVSWYQQTPGQGLQFLFEYFSETQRNKGNFPGRFSGRQFSNSRSEMNVSTLELGDSALYLCASSLDGQGAFPLHFGNGTRLTVT.

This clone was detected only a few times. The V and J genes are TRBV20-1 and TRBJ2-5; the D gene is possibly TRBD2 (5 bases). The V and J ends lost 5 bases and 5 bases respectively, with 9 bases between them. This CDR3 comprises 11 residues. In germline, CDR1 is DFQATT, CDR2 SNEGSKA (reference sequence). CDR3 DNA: TGCAGTGCTTCAACGGGGGAGACCCAGTACTTC. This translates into CSASTGETQYF.

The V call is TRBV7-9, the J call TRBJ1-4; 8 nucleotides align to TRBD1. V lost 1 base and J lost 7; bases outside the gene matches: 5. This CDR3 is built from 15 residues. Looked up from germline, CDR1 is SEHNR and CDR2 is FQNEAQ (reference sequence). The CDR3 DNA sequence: TGTGCCAGCAGCTTAGGGACAGGGATCCTTGAAAAACTGTTTTTT. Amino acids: CASSLGTGILEKLFF.

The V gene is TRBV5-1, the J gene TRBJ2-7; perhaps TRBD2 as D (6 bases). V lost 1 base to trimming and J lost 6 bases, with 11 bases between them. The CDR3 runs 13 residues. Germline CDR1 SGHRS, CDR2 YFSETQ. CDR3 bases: TGCGCCAGCAGCTTGTTTGGGGGAGGCGAGCAGTACTTC. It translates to CASSLFGGGEQYF.

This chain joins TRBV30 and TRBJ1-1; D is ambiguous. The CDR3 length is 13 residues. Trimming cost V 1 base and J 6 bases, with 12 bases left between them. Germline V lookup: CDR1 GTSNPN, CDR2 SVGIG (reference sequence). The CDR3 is CAWSEYSEAEAFF. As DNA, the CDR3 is TGTGCCTGGAGTGAATACTCCGAGGCTGAAGCTTTCTTT.

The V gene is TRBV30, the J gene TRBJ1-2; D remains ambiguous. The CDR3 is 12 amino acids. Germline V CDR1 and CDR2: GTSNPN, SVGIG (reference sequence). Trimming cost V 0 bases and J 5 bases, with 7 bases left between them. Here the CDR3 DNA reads TGTGCCTGGAGTGTCCAGCGGTATGGCTACACCTTC. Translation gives CAWSVQRYGYTF.

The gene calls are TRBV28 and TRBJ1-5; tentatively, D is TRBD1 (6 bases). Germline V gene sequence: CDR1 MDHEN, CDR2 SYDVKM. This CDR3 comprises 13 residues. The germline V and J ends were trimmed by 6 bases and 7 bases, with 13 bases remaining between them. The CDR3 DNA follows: TGTGCCAGCAGGCCAGGGGCTGACCAGCCCCAGCATTTT. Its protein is CASRPGADQPQHF.

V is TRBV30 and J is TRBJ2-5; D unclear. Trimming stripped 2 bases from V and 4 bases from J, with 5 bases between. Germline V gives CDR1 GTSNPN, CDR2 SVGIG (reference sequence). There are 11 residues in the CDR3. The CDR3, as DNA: TGTGCCTGGAGTACCGGAGAGACCCAGTACTTC. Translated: CAWSTGETQYF. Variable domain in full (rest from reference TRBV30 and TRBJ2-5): SQTIHQWPATLVQPVGSPLSLECTVEGTSNPNLYWYRQAAGRGLQLLFYSVGIGQISSEVPQNLSASRPQDRQFILSSKKLLLSDSGFYLCAWSTGETQYFGPGTRLLVL.

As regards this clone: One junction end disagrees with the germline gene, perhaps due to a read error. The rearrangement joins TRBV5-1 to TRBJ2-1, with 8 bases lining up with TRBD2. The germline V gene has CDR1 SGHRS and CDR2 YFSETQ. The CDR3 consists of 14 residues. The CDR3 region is CASSLGMGISGMIF. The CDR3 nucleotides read TGCGCCAGCAGCTTGGGGATGGGAATTAGCGGGATGATCTTC.

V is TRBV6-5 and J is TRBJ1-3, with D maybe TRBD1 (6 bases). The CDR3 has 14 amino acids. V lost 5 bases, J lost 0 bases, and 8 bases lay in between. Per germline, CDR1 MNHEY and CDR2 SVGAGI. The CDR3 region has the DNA TGTGCCAGCAGTGTACAGGGCTCTGGAAACACCATATATTTT. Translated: CASSVQGSGNTIYF.

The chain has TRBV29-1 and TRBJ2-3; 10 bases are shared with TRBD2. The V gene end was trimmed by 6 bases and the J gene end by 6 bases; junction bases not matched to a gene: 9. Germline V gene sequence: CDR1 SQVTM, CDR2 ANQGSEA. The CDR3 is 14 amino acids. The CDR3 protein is CSVRSSGRVDTQYF. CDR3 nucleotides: TGCAGCGTGAGGTCTAGCGGGAGAGTTGATACGCAGTATTTT.